This TCR beta chain was identified in a study of tumour-infiltrating T cells in Burkitt lymphoma. Across the whole study: All epidemiological Burkitt lymphoma subtypes were represented in the cohort. Repertoire clonality predicted overall and progression-free survival. The study's findings and limits: Many Burkitt lymphoma patients shared several public clonotypes.

Sequencing used immunoSEQ multiplex PCR; TCRdb keeps in-frame clones, though not all of them. The sample includes 3,000 to 5,000 clones, around 15% of them seen just once. The germline CDR1 and CDR2 sequences are MDHEN and SYDVKM. The V end was cut by 5 bases, the J end by 3 bases, with 17 bases between. The CDR3 runs 16 residues. Worth noting for this clone: Its specificity is unknown.

Sequencing was carried out using tumor tissue. The source of this sequence is a human donor with Burkitt lymphoma. The gene calls are TRBV28 and TRBJ2-1, with D possibly matching TRBD2 (5 bases). The DNA of the CDR3 is TGTGCCAGCAGTCGAGGGTGGGGATTGCACTACAATGAGCAGTTCTTC. Translation: CASSRGWGLHYNEQFF.